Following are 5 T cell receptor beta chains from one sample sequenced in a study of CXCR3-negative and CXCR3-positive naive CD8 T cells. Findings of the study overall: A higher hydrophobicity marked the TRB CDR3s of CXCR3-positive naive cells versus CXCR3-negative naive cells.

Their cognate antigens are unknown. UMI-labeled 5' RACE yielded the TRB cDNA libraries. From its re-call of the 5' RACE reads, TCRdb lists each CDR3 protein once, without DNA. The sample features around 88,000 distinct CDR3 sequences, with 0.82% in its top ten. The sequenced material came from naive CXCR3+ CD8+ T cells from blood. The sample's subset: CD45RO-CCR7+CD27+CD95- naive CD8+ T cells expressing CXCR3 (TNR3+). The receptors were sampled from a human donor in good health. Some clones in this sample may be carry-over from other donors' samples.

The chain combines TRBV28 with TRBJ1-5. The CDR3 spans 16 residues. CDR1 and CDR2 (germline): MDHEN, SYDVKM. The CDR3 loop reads CASSLVIWGINQPQHF.

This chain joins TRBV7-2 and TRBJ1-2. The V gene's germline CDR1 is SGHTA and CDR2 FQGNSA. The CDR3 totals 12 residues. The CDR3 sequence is CASSLDFYGYTF.

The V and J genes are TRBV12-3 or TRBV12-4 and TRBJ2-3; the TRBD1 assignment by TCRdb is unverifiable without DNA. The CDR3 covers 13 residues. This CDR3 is CASSFRAGETQYF.

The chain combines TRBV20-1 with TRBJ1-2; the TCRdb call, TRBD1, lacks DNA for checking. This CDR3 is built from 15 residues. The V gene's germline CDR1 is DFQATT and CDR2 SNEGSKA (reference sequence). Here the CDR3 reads CSARGSGGRNYGYTF.

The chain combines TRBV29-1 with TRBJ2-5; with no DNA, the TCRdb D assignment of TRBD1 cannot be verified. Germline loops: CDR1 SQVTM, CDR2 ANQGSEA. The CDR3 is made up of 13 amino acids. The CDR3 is CSVEGANQETQYF.